This TCR beta chain was found in a study of CD8 T cells in ankylosing spondylitis. Germline values: CDR1 DFQATT, CDR2 SNEGSKA (reference sequence). With 0 bases clipped from V and 11 bases from J, the junction kept 7 bases outside the gene matches. The CDR3 loop spans 14 amino acids. TCRdb processed the 5' RACE reads anew with MiXCR; each CDR3 protein has one entry. The sample has some 290,000 distinct CDR3 sequences; around 18% are singletons. Study-wide results and limits: A motif in TCR beta, a set of about 8 highly homologous variants, appeared characteristic of ankylosing spondylitis blood. Reactive arthritis synovial fluid and blood were previously reported to contain some motif variants.

This clonotype was seen ten or more times. Its antigen remains unknown. Sample: blood, either unsorted or a sorted T cell fraction (not recorded which). The chain links TRBV20-1 to TRBJ1-4, with TRBD1 identical over 9 bases. The receptor's source is a male donor with ankylosing spondylitis or in good health (not recorded which). Here the CDR3 DNA reads TGCAGTGCTAGAGATCCGGACAGGGGTGACAAACTGTTTTTT. This codes for CSARDPDRGDKLFF.